This T cell receptor beta chain was sequenced during a study of human T cells and chemical hapten exposure. On the study more broadly: Weekly administration of diphenylcyclopropenone to the scalp of patients continued throughout the roughly 22-week study. Patches that contained 0.01% DPC were applied to the upper back and read at 6 days. General study points: The count of PT1 expanded TCRs correlated positively with patch test score.

Worth noting for this clonotype: The antigen remains undetermined.

Using its own MiXCR run on the RACE reads, TCRdb lists one record per CDR3 protein. The repertoire holds 150,000 to 200,000 distinct CDR3 sequences, approximately 24% seen once, with 2% to 2.5% in the top ten. As for time point: patch test 3, about 24 weeks after DPC sensitization. Stated treatment: therapeutic diphenylcyclopropenone sensitization with weekly scalp DPC. The source is a woman in her thirties or forties with alopecia areata. Some clones in this sample may be carry-over from other donors' samples. The sample in question was whole blood, obtained in connection with sensitization to the hapten diphenylcyclopropenone (DPC).

CDR3: CASSGEADTQYF. The CDR3, as DNA: TGTGCCAGCAGCGGGGAGGCCGATACGCAGTATTTT. The rearrangement uses TRBV9 and TRBJ2-3, with a possible D match to TRBD2 (6 bases). This CDR3 spans 12 amino acids. Trimming pared 3 bases from V and 6 bases from J, leaving 8 bases between. From germline, CDR1 is SGDLS and CDR2 YYNGEE.